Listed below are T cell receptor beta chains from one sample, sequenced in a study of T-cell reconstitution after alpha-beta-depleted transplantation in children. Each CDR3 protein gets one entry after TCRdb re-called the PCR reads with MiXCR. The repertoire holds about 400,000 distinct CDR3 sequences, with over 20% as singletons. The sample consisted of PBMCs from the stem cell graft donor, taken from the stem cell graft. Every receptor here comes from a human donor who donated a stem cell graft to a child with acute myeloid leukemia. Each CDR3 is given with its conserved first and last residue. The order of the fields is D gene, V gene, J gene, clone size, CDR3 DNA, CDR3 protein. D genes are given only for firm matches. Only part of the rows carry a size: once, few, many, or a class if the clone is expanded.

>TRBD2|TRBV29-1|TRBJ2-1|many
TGCAGCGTACCCGGGACTAGCGCCGTCTCCTACAATGAGCAGTTCTTC
CSVPGTSAVSYNEQFF
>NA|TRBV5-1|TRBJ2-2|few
TGCGCCAGCAGCTTGTTCGGAACGAACACCGGGGAGCTGTTTTTT
CASSLFGTNTGELFF
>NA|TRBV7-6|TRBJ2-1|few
TGTGCCAGCAGCTTAGTTTCAGGACGGAATGAGCAGTTCTTC
CASSLVSGRNEQFF
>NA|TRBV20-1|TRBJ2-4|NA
TGCAGTGCTAGAGATAACCCCGGGGGAGCCAAAAACATTCAGTACTTC
CSARDNPGGAKNIQYF
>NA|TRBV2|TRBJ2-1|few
TGTGCCAGCAGCCTTGAGGCACAGGGAGGGGCGGGACAGTTCTTC
CASSLEAQGGAGQFF
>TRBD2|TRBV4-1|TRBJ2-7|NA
TGCGCCAGCAGCCAAGGGCGCGGGAGCAACGAGCAGTACTTC
CASSQGRGSNEQYF
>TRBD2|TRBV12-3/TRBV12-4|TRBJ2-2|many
TGTGCCAGCAGTTTAAGCGGGAGGGGCACCGGGGAGCTGTTTTTT
CASSLSGRGTGELFF
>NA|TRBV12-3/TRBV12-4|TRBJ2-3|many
TGTGCCAGCAGGGGACAAGAAGGGCAGTCGCAGTATTTT
CASRGQEGQSQYF
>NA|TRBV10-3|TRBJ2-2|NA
TGTGCCATCAGAGGGGTTCCCGTGCAGAACACCGGGGAGCTGTTTTTT
CAIRGVPVQNTGELFF
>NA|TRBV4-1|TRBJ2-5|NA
TGCGCCAGCAGCCTAGTCACATTGTTGGAGACCCAGTACTTC
CASSLVTLLETQYF
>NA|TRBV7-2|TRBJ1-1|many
TGTGCCAGCAGCGCACAGAGAAACACTGAAGCTTTCTTT
CASSAQRNTEAFF
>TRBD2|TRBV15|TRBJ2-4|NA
TGTGCCACCAGCTCAAGACTAGCGGGAGGGGTTAACGGGGTTCTAGACATTCAGTACTTC
CATSSRLAGGVNGVLDIQYF
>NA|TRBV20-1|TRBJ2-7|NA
TGCTGTGCTCAGGACAGATGGGGCGAGCAGTACTTC
CCAQDRWGEQYF
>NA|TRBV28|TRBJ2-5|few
TGTGCCAGCAGTTTAAGGAGCTCTCGAGATGGAGAGACCCAGTACTTC
CASSLRSSRDGETQYF
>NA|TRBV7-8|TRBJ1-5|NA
TGTGCCAGCAGCTTAGCGGGGAAGACTAATCAGCCCCAGCATTTT
CASSLAGKTNQPQHF
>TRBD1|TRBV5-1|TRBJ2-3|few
TGCGCCAGCGGGACCGGGACAGGGCCCACAGATACGCAGTATTTT
CASGTGTGPTDTQYF
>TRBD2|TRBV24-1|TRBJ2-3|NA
TGTGCCACCAGTGATACGGGACTAGCGGGCGTAGCAGATACGCAGTATTTT
CATSDTGLAGVADTQYF
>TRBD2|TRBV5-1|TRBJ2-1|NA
TGCGCCAGCAGCTTGATTAGCGGGAGGCACAGCTCCTACAATGAGCAGTTCTTC
CASSLISGRHSSYNEQFF
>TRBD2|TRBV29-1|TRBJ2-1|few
TGCAGCGTCGCTAGCGGGATTGTCGCTGGTGAGCAGTTCTTC
CSVASGIVAGEQFF
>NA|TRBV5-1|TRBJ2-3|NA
TGCGCCAGCAGCTTCGCGGCCGGGGTCACAGATACGCAGTATTTT
CASSFAAGVTDTQYF
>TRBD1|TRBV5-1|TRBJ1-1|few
TGCGCCAGCAGCCAAGGACAGGGGGGGACTGAAGCTTTCTTT
CASSQGQGGTEAFF
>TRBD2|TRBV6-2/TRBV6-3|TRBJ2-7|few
TGTGCCAGCAGTTACGGGGGGAGGGCCTACGAGCAGTACTTC
CASSYGGRAYEQYF
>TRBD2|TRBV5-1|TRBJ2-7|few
TGCGCCAGCAGCTTGTCGGGACTAGTCCACGAGCAGTACTTC
CASSLSGLVHEQYF
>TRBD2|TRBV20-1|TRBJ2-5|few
TGCAGTGCTAGCACCGGGACTAGCGGGAGTTGGGAGACCCAGTACTTC
CSASTGTSGSWETQYF
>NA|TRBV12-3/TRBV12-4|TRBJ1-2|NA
TGTGCCAGCACACCAGGCAGTAACTATGGCTACACCTTC
CASTPGSNYGYTF
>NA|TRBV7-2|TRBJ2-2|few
TGTGCCAGCAGCTTAGGGGGAATCCCTTCTGTGGGGGAGCTGTTTTTT
CASSLGGIPSVGELFF
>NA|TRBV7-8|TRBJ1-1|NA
TGTGCCAGCAGCGAGACATCCATGAACACTGAAGCTTTCTTT
CASSETSMNTEAFF
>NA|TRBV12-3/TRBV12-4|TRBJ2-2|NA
TGTGCCAGCAGTTTAAAGCCCACCGGGGAGCTGTTTTTT
CASSLKPTGELFF
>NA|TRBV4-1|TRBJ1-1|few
TGCGCCAGCAGCCAAGAAGGAAGTGGGGCCACTGAAGCTTTCTTT
CASSQEGSGATEAFF
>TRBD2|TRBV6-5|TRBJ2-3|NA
TGTGTCAGCAGTTACTCGTTTGGAGCGGGAGGGGAAGTAAATACGCAGTATTTT
CVSSYSFGAGGEVNTQYF
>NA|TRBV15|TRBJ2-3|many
TGTGCCACCAGCAGAGCGCCCAGCGGTACAGATACGCAGTATTTT
CATSRAPSGTDTQYF
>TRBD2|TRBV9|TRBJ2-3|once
TGTGCCAGCAGCGTAGAAGGCCTAGCGGGAGGTAACACAGATACACAGTATTTT
CASSVEGLAGGNTDTQYF
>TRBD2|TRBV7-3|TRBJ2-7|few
TGTGCCAGCAGCTTAAGTGGCGGGGGTACCCCTCAGCACGAGCAGTACTTC
CASSLSGGGTPQHEQYF
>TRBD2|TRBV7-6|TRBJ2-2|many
TGTGCCAGCAGCCCAGGACTAGCCTACACCGGGGAGCTGTTTTTT
CASSPGLAYTGELFF
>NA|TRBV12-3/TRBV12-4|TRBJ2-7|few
TGTGCCAGCAGTCCCCGGTCCGACTACGAGCAGTACTTC
CASSPRSDYEQYF
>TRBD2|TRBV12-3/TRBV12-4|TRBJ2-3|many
TGTGCCAGCAGTCCGCAACTAGCGGTCCTCACAGATACGCAGTATTTT
CASSPQLAVLTDTQYF
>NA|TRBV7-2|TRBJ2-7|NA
TGTGCCAGCAGCTTAGAAGGGGATTGGACAAACTACGAGCAGTACTTC
CASSLEGDWTNYEQYF
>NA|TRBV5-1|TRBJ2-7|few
TGCGCCAGCAGCCCGATTAACGGATACGAGCAGTACTTC
CASSPINGYEQYF
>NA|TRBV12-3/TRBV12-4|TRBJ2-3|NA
TGTGCCAGCAGCTTCGGAACCGGGACTCCGGTCACAGATACGCAGTATTTT
CASSFGTGTPVTDTQYF
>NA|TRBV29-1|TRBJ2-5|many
TGCAGCGAAAGTAAAGGGGAGGAAGAGACCCAGTACTTC
CSESKGEEETQYF